Each of the 12 T cell receptor beta chains below was sequenced from the same sample in a study of T cell clusters in autoimmune cytopenias. TRB amplification used approximately 250 ng of peripheral blood genomic DNA. TRB rearrangements were amplified by touch-down multiplex PCR with mixed TRB-A/B primers. Reprocessing the multiplex PCR reads, TCRdb reports a single entry for every CDR3 protein and omits DNA. This repertoire includes approximately 1,100 distinct CDR3 sequences. The sequenced sample was peripheral blood. The source is a human donor with an autoimmune cytopenia or autoimmune hepatitis (not recorded which).

This clonotype is identified as medium-sized from frequency. This chain connects TRBV24-1 to TRBJ2-2. The CDR3 length is 15 residues. Germline CDR1 reads KGHDR; CDR2 reads SFDVKD. CDR3 residues: CATSDSVSNTGELFF.

This clonotype is deemed medium-sized by its frequency. V gene TRBV6-5 combines with J gene TRBJ1-1; lacking DNA, the TRBD1 call made by TCRdb goes unchecked. Germline-derived CDR1 and CDR2 are MNHEY and SVGAGI. This CDR3 has 13 residues. The CDR3 reads CASSYWRGAEAFF.

The chain employs TRBV11-2 and TRBJ1-1; the TCRdb call, TRBD1, lacks DNA for checking. The length of the CDR3 is 14 residues. Germline V gene data show CDR1 as SGHAT and CDR2 as FQNNGV. This chain's CDR3 is CASSLDRGGTEAFF.

The chain has TRBV5-1 and TRBJ2-1; lacking DNA, the TRBD1 call made by TCRdb goes unchecked. This CDR3 region has 15 residues. Germline V gives CDR1 SGHRS, CDR2 YFSETQ. Here the CDR3 reads CASSLDQGAYNEQFF. The full variable domain, rest sourced from reference TRBV5-1 and TRBJ2-1, is KAGVTQTPRYLIKTRGQQVTLSCSPISGHRSVSWYQQTPGQGLQFLFEYFSETQRNKGNFPGRFSGRQFSNSRSEMNVSTLELGDSALYLCASSLDQGAYNEQFFGPGTRLTVL.

The chain couples TRBV5-1 to TRBJ2-7. This CDR3 region has 14 residues. CDR1 SGHRS and CDR2 YFSETQ come from the germline V gene. This CDR3 is CASSFSGTPLEQYF. Full variable domain (rest looked up from reference TRBV5-1 and TRBJ2-7): KAGVTQTPRYLIKTRGQQVTLSCSPISGHRSVSWYQQTPGQGLQFLFEYFSETQRNKGNFPGRFSGRQFSNSRSEMNVSTLELGDSALYLCASSFSGTPLEQYFGPGTRLTVT.

The V and J genes are TRBV9 and TRBJ1-2; the D call of TRBD1 rests on TCRdb alone, since no DNA is present to check it. This CDR3 spans 15 amino acids. Germline assignment: CDR1 SGDLS and CDR2 YYNGEE. The CDR3 region is CASSVDSGYTYGYTF.

The V call is TRBV20-1, the J call TRBJ1-1; TCRdb lists TRBD1, though no DNA is available to test this call. CDR1 DFQATT and CDR2 SNEGSKA come from the germline V gene (reference sequence). The CDR3 loop spans 14 amino acids. The CDR3 sequence: CSATLGTGHTEAFF.

According to its frequency, this clonotype is medium-sized (0.01 to 0.1%). This chain joins TRBV6-1 and TRBJ1-6; the D gene TCRdb calls, TRBD1, cannot be checked with no DNA. CDR3 length: 14 residues. Germline assignment: CDR1 MNHNS and CDR2 SASEGT. The CDR3: CASSEGQVNSPLHF.

The J gene is TRBJ2-7, the V gene TRBV6-2 or TRBV6-3; the D gene TCRdb calls, TRBD2, cannot be checked with no DNA. CDR1 MNHEY and CDR2 SVGEGT come from the germline V gene. This CDR3 is built from 13 residues. CDR3 protein: CASSPGLLGEQYF.

The CDR3 is CASSPGPGEQFF. This sequence joins TRBV7-2 and TRBJ2-1; as DNA is missing, the TRBD2 call by TCRdb cannot be tested. There are 12 residues in the CDR3. CDR1 and CDR2 from the germline V gene are SGHTA and FQGNSA.

By frequency, this clonotype registers medium-sized. The chain couples TRBV27 to TRBJ1-2; TCRdb gives TRBD1 as the D gene, but with no DNA this cannot be confirmed. The germline V gene has CDR1 MNHEY and CDR2 SMNVEV (reference sequence). The CDR3 loop spans 16 amino acids. The CDR3: CASRSDSLTRNYGYTF.

The chain has TRBV6-2 or TRBV6-3 and TRBJ1-5; TCRdb's D call, TRBD1, is unchecked because there is no DNA. Germline V lookup: CDR1 MNHEY, CDR2 SVGEGT. This CDR3 region has 16 residues. CDR3 residues: CASSLPARDGNQPQHF.